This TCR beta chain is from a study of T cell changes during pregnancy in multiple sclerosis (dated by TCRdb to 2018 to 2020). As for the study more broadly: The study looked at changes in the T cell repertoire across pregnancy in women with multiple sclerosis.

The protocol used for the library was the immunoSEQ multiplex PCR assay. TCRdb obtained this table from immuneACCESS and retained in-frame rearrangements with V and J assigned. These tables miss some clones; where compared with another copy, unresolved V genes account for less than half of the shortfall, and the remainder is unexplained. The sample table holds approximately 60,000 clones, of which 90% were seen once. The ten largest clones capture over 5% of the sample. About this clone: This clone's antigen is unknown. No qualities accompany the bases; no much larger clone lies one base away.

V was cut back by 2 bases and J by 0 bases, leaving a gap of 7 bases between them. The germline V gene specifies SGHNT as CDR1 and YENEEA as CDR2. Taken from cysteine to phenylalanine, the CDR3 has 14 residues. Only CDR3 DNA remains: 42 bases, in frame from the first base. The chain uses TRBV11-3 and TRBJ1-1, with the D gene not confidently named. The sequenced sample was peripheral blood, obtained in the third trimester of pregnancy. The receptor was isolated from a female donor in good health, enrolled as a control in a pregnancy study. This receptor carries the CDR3 CASSLLALNTEAFF. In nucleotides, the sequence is TGTGCCAGCAGCTTATTGGCCCTGAACACTGAAGCTTTCTTT.